This TCR beta chain was captured in a study of T cell responses to AZD1222 COVID-19 vaccine. Trimming took off 5 bases at V and 6 bases at J, with 4 bases between the two ends. This CDR3 is built from 11 residues. In its sample, this clone was seen a few times. Its specificity is unknown. Measured with immunoSEQ multiplex PCR; TCRdb has only the in-frame clones, and not every one. The sample holds just under 90,000 clones, just over 85% seen once. Study-level findings and limits: Seropositive at baseline were only six AZD1222 recipients. Elevations in Spike-specific TCR breadth and depth followed administration of two AZD1222 doses.

This sample comprised peripheral blood, obtained on day 0 of MenACWY control vaccination. The chain employs TRBV12-3 or TRBV12-4 and TRBJ1-4; D is undetermined. The TCR was taken from an adult in good health. The CDR3 DNA follows: TGTGCCAGCAGTCGCCATGAAAAACTGTTTTTT. This gives the protein CASSRHEKLFF.